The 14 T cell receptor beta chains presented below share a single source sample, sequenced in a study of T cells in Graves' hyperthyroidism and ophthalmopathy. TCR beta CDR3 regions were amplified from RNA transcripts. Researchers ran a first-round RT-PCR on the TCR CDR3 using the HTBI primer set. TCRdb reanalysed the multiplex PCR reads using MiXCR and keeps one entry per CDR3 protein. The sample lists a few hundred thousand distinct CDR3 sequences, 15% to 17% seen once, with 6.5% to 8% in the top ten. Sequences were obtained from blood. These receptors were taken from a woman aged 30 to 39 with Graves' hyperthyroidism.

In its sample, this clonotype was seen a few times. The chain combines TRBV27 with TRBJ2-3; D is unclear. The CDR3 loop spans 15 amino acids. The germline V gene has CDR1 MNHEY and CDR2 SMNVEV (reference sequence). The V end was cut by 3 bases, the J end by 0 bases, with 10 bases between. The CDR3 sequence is CASSLAVHSTDTQYF. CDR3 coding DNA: TGTGCCAGCAGTTTGGCGGTTCATAGCACAGATACGCAGTATTTT.

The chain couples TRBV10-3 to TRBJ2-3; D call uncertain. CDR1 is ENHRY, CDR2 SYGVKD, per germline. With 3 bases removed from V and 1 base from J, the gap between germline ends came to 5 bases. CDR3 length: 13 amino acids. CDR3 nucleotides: TGTGCCATCAGTGATGGGGGCACAGATACGCAGTATTTT. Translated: CAISDGGTDTQYF.

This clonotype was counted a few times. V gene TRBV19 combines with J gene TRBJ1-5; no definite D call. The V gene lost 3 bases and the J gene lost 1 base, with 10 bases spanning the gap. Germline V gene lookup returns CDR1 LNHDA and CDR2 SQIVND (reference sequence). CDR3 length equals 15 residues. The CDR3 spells CASSMLGGSNQPQHF. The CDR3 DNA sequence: TGTGCCAGTAGTATGTTGGGAGGAAGCAATCAGCCCCAGCATTTT.

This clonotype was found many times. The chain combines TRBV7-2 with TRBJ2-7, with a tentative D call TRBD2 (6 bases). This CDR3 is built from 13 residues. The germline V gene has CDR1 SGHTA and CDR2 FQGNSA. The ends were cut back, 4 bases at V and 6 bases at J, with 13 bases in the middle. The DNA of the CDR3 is TGTGCCAGCAGCTGGGTGCGGGGCGGCGAGCAGTACTTC. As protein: CASSWVRGGEQYF.

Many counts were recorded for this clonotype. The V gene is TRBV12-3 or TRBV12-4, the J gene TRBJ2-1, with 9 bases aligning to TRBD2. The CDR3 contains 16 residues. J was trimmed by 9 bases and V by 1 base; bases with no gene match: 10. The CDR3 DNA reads TGTGCCAGCAGTTTAGTTGCAGCGGGAGGAGGCGGTGAGCAGTTCTTC. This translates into CASSLVAAGGGGEQFF.

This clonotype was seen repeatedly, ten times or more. DNA of the CDR3: TGTGCCAGCAGCTTAGCGCGGCTAGCGGGAGAGGGGAATGAGCAGTTCTTC. Translated: CASSLARLAGEGNEQFF. The chain carries TRBV11-1 and TRBJ2-1; 10 bases line up with TRBD2. Germline CDR1 reads SGHAT; CDR2 reads FQDESV (reference sequence). The CDR3 has 17 amino acids. After removal of 0 bases from V and 7 bases from J, the junction contained 9 bases not matched to a gene.

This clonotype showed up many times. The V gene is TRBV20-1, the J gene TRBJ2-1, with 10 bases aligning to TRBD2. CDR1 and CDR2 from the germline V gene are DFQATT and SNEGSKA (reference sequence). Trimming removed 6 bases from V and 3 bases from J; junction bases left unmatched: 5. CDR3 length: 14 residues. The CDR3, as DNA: TGCAGTGCCCGGCGGACTAGCGGCTACAATGAGCAGTTCTTC. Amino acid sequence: CSARRTSGYNEQFF.

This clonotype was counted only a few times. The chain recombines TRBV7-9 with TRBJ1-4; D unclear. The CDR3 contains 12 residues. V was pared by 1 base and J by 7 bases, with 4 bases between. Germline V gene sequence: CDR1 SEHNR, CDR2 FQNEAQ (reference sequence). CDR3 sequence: CASSLVAEKLFF. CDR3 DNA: TGTGCCAGCAGCTTAGTGGCTGAAAAACTGTTTTTT.

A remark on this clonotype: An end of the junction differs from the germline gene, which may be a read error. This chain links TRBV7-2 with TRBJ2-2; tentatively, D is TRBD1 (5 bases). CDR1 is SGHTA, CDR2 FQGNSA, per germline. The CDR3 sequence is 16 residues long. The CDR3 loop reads CASSLGLKLDTGELFF. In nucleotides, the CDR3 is TGCGCCAGCAGCTTGGGGCTCAAACTTGACACCGGGGAGCTGTTTTTT.

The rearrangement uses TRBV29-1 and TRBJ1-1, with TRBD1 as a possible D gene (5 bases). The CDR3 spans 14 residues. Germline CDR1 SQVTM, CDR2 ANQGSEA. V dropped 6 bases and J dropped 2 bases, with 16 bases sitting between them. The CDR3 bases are TGCAGCGTCACGAAGGGGCAGTCTAACACTGAAGCTTTCTTT. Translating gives CSVTKGQSNTEAFF.

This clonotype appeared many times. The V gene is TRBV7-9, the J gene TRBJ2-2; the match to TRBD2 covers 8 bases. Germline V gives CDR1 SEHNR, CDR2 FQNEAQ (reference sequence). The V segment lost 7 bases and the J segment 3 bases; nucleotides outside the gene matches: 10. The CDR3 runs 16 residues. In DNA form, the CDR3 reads TGTGCCAGCACCAAGCGGGGGCCCTCGGACACCGGGGAGCTGTTTTTT. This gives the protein CASTKRGPSDTGELFF.

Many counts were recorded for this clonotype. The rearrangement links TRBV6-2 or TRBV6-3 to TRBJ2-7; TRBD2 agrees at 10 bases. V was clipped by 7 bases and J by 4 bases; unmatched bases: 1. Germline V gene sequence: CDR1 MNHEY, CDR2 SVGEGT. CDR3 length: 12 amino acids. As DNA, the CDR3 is TGTGCCAGCAAGCGGGAGGGATACGAGCAGTACTTC. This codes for CASKREGYEQYF.

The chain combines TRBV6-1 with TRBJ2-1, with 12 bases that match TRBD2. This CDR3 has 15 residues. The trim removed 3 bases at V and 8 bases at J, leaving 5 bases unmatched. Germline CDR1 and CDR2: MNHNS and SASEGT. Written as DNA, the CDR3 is TGTGCCAGCAGTGAGACTAGCGGGAGAAGCGATGAGCAGTTCTTC. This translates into CASSETSGRSDEQFF.

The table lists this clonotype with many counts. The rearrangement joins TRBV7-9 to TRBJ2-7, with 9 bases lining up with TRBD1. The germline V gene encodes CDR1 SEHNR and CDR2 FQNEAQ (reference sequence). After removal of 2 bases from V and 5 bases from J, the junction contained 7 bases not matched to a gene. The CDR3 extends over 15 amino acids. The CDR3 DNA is TGTGCCAGCAGCTTAAGCCCGGGACAGGGTGACGAGCAGTACTTC. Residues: CASSLSPGQGDEQYF.